Shown below are 23 T cell receptor beta chains from a single sample sequenced in a study of CD8+ T cells in alopecia areata. cDNA prepared by RNA extraction and subsequent reverse transcription served as the template for sequencing. The repertoire was sequenced with immunoSEQ multiplex PCR; TCRdb's copy has only in-frame clones and lacks some. The profile shows over 200,000 clones, 55% to 70% of them singletons. The treatment here: oral pan-JAK inhibitor, 5-10 mg twice daily. The sequencing here drew on CD4+ T cells sorted from blood, taken at week 4, from a patient treated with tofacitinib. Every receptor here comes from a human donor with alopecia areata.

The genes are TRBV7-9 and TRBJ2-7, with D possibly being TRBD1 (6 bases). V was clipped by 0 bases and J by 2 bases, with 14 bases between them. The CDR3 runs 16 residues. CDR1 and CDR2 from the germline V gene are SEHNR and FQNEAQ (reference sequence). Here the CDR3 DNA reads TGTGCCAGCAGCTTAGCTGCCAGGGGCCTAACCTACGAGCAGTACTTC. Its translation: CASSLAARGLTYEQYF. Full variable domain (outside the CDR3, taken from reference TRBV7-9 and TRBJ2-7): DTGVSQNPRHKITKRGQNVTFRCDPISEHNRLYWYRQTLGQGPEFLTYFQNEAQLEKSRLLSDRFSAERPKGSFSTLEIQRTEQGDSAMYLCASSLAARGLTYEQYFGPGTRLTVT.

The chain is built from TRBV7-8 and TRBJ2-3; the match to TRBD2 covers 10 bases. Germline V gene data show CDR1 as SGHVS and CDR2 as FQNEAQ. The ends lost 1 base at V and 2 bases at J; junction bases unmatched: 9. This CDR3 has 18 amino acids. CDR3 nucleotide sequence: TGTGCCAGCAGCTTAGGGCAAACGAGCGGGGGGGCCACAGATACGCAGTATTTT. It codes for CASSLGQTSGGATDTQYF.

In nucleotides, the CDR3 is TGTGCCTGGAGTGTGGGGATGTATAATTCACCCCTCCACTTT. Translated: CAWSVGMYNSPLHF. This chain links TRBV30 with TRBJ1-6; D gene unclear. Germline values: CDR1 GTSNPN, CDR2 SVGIG (reference sequence). The CDR3 length is 14 residues. Trimming removed 0 bases from V and 4 bases from J, with 7 bases in between.

The rearrangement uses TRBV7-9 and TRBJ2-7, with 7 bases matching TRBD2. The CDR3 runs to 15 residues. Germline V gene data show CDR1 as SEHNR and CDR2 as FQNEAQ (reference sequence). The junction had 10 bases not matched to a gene; V was cut back by 3 bases and J by 5 bases. The chain's CDR3 is CASSLGSIRGDEQYF. Here the CDR3 DNA reads TGTGCCAGCAGCTTGGGCTCCATACGGGGGGACGAGCAGTACTTC.

The chain couples TRBV28 to TRBJ1-5; D is uncertain. Germline CDR1 is MDHEN and CDR2 is SYDVKM. CDR3 length equals 14 residues. V was pared by 2 bases and J by 4 bases, with 9 bases between. CDR3 in amino acids: CASSLPAGNQPQHF. CDR3 nucleotide sequence: TGTGCCAGCAGTTTACCGGCGGGGAATCAGCCCCAGCATTTT.

This clone was found a few times. This chain links TRBV7-9 with TRBJ1-1; D is ambiguous. V was clipped by 4 bases and J by 1 base, with 13 bases between them. Germline CDR1 reads SEHNR; CDR2 reads FQNEAQ (reference sequence). The CDR3 runs to 15 residues. This CDR3 is CASSSGGRRNTEAFF. CDR3 in DNA: TGTGCCAGCAGCTCCGGTGGTAGGAGGAACACTGAAGCTTTCTTT.

This clone is medium-sized (0.01 to 0.1%) in the sample. The rearrangement joins TRBV2 to TRBJ2-1, with D hard to call. The CDR3 has 15 residues. With 2 bases removed from V and 9 bases from J, the gap between germline ends came to 17 bases. Per the germline V gene, CDR1 is SNHLY and CDR2 is FYNNEI. CDR3 in DNA: TGTGCCAGCAGTGAACAAATACTCGCAAGCAGTGAGCAGTTCTTC. Its protein is CASSEQILASSEQFF. Together with reference TRBV2 and TRBJ2-1, the CDR3 gives the full variable domain: EPEVTQTPSHQVTQMGQEVILRCVPISNHLYFYWYRQILGQKVEFLVSFYNNEISEKSEIFDDQFSVERPDGSNFTLKIRSTKLEDSAMYFCASSEQILASSEQFFGPGTRLTVL.

The chain combines TRBV29-1 with TRBJ1-1; the match to TRBD1 covers 11 bases. CDR3 length: 13 residues. After removal of 7 bases from V and 7 bases from J, the junction contained 8 bases not matched to a gene. The germline V gene has CDR1 SQVTM and CDR2 ANQGSEA. CDR3 DNA sequence: TGCAGCGCCCGGACGGGACAGGGGGGTGAAGCTTTCTTT. This gives the protein CSARTGQGGEAFF.

The genes are TRBV5-1 and TRBJ2-2, with unresolved D. From germline, CDR1 is SGHRS and CDR2 YFSETQ. The CDR3 totals 14 residues. With 3 bases removed from V and 4 bases from J, the gap between germline ends came to 10 bases. The CDR3 DNA follows: TGCGCCAGCAGCTCAGACAAGCCCACCGGGGAGCTGTTTTTT. It translates to CASSSDKPTGELFF.

The J gene is TRBJ1-5, the V gene TRBV18, with D possibly matching TRBD1 (5 bases). Germline-derived CDR1 and CDR2 are KGHSH and LQKENI. CDR3 size: 14 residues. The germline V and J ends were trimmed by 5 bases and 1 base, with 9 bases remaining between them. The CDR3 region is CASSSDRSNQPQHF. Here the CDR3 DNA reads TGTGCCAGCTCATCCGACAGAAGCAATCAGCCCCAGCATTTT. The full variable domain, with the rest looked up from reference TRBV18 and TRBJ1-5, is NAGVMQNPRHLVRRRGQEARLRCSPMKGHSHVYWYRQLPEEGLKFMVYLQKENIIDESGMPKERFSAEFPKEGPSILRIQQVVRGDSAAYFCASSSDRSNQPQHFGDGTRLSIL.

V gene TRBV10-3 combines with J gene TRBJ2-1; D might be TRBD2 (7 bases). CDR3 length: 16 amino acids. Germline values: CDR1 ENHRY, CDR2 SYGVKD. The germline V and J ends were trimmed by 4 bases and 3 bases, with 16 bases remaining between them. The DNA of the CDR3 is TGTGCCATCAGTGCCCTGGGGGGGCAGGACTACAATGAGCAGTTCTTC. It yields the protein CAISALGGQDYNEQFF.

In this sample, this clone turned up once. The chain carries TRBV30 and TRBJ1-2; 8 nucleotides agree with TRBD1. The V segment lost 3 bases and the J segment 4 bases; nucleotides outside the gene matches: 7. Germline-derived CDR1 and CDR2 are GTSNPN and SVGIG (reference sequence). CDR3 length equals 14 residues. In DNA, the CDR3 is TGTGCCTGGAGCGGGGACAGGTCCATCTATGGCTACACCTTC. It is translated as CAWSGDRSIYGYTF. The whole variable domain, filled in from reference TRBV30 and TRBJ1-2, reads SQTIHQWPATLVQPVGSPLSLECTVEGTSNPNLYWYRQAAGRGLQLLFYSVGIGQISSEVPQNLSASRPQDRQFILSSKKLLLSDSGFYLCAWSGDRSIYGYTFGSGTRLTVV.

This clone was counted a few times. This chain connects TRBV19 to TRBJ2-5; 15 nucleotides line up with TRBD2. Germline V lookup: CDR1 LNHDA, CDR2 SQIVND (reference sequence). The CDR3 loop spans 16 amino acids. Germline trimming cut 7 bases from V and 5 bases from J; bases unmatched to any gene: 8. The CDR3 region has the DNA TGTGCCAGTAAGAGGACTAGCGGGGGGGCGGATGAGACCCAGTACTTC. Translated, it gives CASKRTSGGADETQYF. Combining the CDR3 with reference TRBV19 and TRBJ2-5 gives the whole variable domain DGGITQSPKYLFRKEGQNVTLSCEQNLNHDAMYWYRQDPGQGLRLIYYSQIVNDFQKGDIAEGYSVSREKKESFPLTVTSAQKNPTAFYLCASKRTSGGADETQYFGPGTRLLVL.

This clone was detected a few times. The rearrangement uses TRBV16 and TRBJ1-2, with D tentatively TRBD1 (5 bases). With 2 bases removed from V and 2 bases from J, the gap between germline ends came to 15 bases. The CDR3 extends over 16 amino acids. In germline, CDR1 is KGHSY, CDR2 FQNENV. In DNA form, the CDR3 reads TGTGCCAGCAGCCAAACTACGACAGTTTCAAACTATGGCTACACCTTC. It specifies CASSQTTTVSNYGYTF.

This clone was seen many times. The genes are TRBV29-1 and TRBJ2-1; no clear D. Germline CDR1 reads SQVTM; CDR2 reads ANQGSEA. V shed 4 bases and J shed 5 bases, with 15 bases lying between them. The CDR3 spans 14 residues. CDR3 protein: CSVVSRVANNEQFF. CDR3 bases: TGCAGCGTTGTATCAAGGGTCGCTAACAATGAGCAGTTCTTC.

The chain has TRBV5-6 and TRBJ2-6; no definite D call. Deletions cut 0 bases from V and 9 bases from J, with 13 bases between. Germline CDR1 SGHDT, CDR2 YYEEEE. CDR3 length: 15 amino acids. The CDR3: CASSLGYVGFNVLTF. The CDR3 DNA is TGTGCCAGCAGCTTGGGTTACGTAGGATTCAACGTCCTGACTTTC.

CDR3 bases: TGTGCCTGGAGTATCTACAATGAGCAGTTCTTC. Protein product: CAWSIYNEQFF. The J gene is TRBJ2-1, the V gene TRBV30; D is unresolved. Germline CDR1 reads GTSNPN; CDR2 reads SVGIG (reference sequence). V lost 2 bases and J 3 bases, leaving 2 bases between the germline ends. There are 11 residues in the CDR3.

The chain is built from TRBV5-1 and TRBJ2-5; D is ambiguous. The CDR3 covers 12 residues. V was clipped by 1 base and J by 5 bases, with 6 bases between them. Germline V CDR1 and CDR2: SGHRS, YFSETQ. CDR3 bases: TGCGCCAGCAGCTTGAACGAGGAGACCCAGTACTTC. Amino acids: CASSLNEETQYF.

This clone showed up just a few times. J is TRBJ1-1 and V is TRBV29-1, with 7 bases matching TRBD1. Germline CDR1 is SQVTM and CDR2 is ANQGSEA. The CDR3 spans 15 residues. The trim removed 4 bases at V and 1 base at J, leaving 9 bases unmatched. The CDR3 nucleotides are TGCAGCGTTGGAGGCGGGGACAGACGGAACACTGAAGCTTTCTTT. Amino acid sequence: CSVGGGDRRNTEAFF.

This clone was found a few times. J is TRBJ2-6 and V is TRBV29-1, with D possibly TRBD1 on 5 matching bases. Trimming removed 6 bases at V and 0 bases at J, with 15 bases between. The CDR3 is 16 residues long. Germline V lookup: CDR1 SQVTM, CDR2 ANQGSEA. CDR3 coding DNA: TGCAGCGTAGCAGGGTACTCTCTCTCTGGGGCCAACGTCCTGACTTTC. Its translation is CSVAGYSLSGANVLTF.

Only a few counts were recorded for this clone. The rearrangement links TRBV7-9 to TRBJ2-3, with D possibly matching TRBD2 (6 bases). The V end was cut by 2 bases, the J end by 2 bases, with 8 bases between. The CDR3 sequence is 14 residues long. Germline V gives CDR1 SEHNR, CDR2 FQNEAQ (reference sequence). For the CDR3, the DNA is TGTGCCAGCAGCTTACAGGGACTCACAGATACGCAGTATTTT. Translating gives CASSLQGLTDTQYF.

This clone came up a few times. CDR3 region: CASRLTGAETQYF. The CDR3, as DNA: TGTGCCAGCAGATTGACAGGGGCCGAGACCCAGTACTTC. V and J are TRBV5-8 and TRBJ2-5; 8 nucleotides match TRBD1. Trimming removed 5 bases from V and 5 bases from J; junction bases left unmatched: 5. CDR3 length: 13 amino acids. The V gene's germline CDR1 is SGHTS and CDR2 YDEGEE. The whole variable domain, filled in from reference TRBV5-8 and TRBJ2-5, reads EAGVTQSPTHLIKTRGQQATLRCSPISGHTSVYWYQQALGLGLQFLLWYDEGEERNRGNFPPRFSGRQFPNYSSELNVNALELEDSALYLCASRLTGAETQYFGPGTRLLVL.

The chain recombines TRBV5-1 with TRBJ1-2, with D possibly TRBD1 on 6 matching bases. The CDR3 totals 13 residues. From germline, CDR1 is SGHRS and CDR2 YFSETQ. V lost 4 bases, J lost 4 bases, and 11 bases lay in between. The CDR3 DNA is TGCGCCAGCAGCGAGGAAGGGGGCTATGGCTACACCTTC. Translation gives CASSEEGGYGYTF.